This entry lists 22 T cell receptor beta chains sequenced from one sample in a study of PD-L1 blockade in urothelial cancer. Only in-frame clones appear in the TCRdb table, and some are missing; sequencing was by immunoSEQ multiplex PCR. Here the sample spans around 50,000 clones, roughly 84% being singletons. Noted time point: pretreatment peripheral blood. The input for sequencing was PBMCs, taken around atezolizumab (anti-PD-L1) treatment. The receptors originated from a man aged 50 or older with urothelial cancer.

This chain links TRBV27 with TRBJ2-2, with D possibly matching TRBD1 (5 bases). This CDR3 is 14 amino acids long. The germline V gene has CDR1 MNHEY and CDR2 SMNVEV (reference sequence). V was cut by 4 bases and J by 10 bases, with 16 bases left in between. CDR3 sequence: CASSWVSGLEELFF. CDR3 in DNA: TGTGCCAGCAGTTGGGTCTCAGGGTTGGAGGAGCTGTTTTTT.

This chain links TRBV12-5 with TRBJ2-2, with 8 positions matching TRBD1. The CDR3 is 14 amino acids. Trimming cost V 6 bases and J 5 bases; bases outside gene matches: 5. Per the germline V gene, CDR1 is LGHNT and CDR2 is FRNRAP. CDR3 protein: CASGDRVETGELFF. The CDR3 DNA reads as TGTGCTAGTGGGGACAGGGTAGAAACCGGGGAGCTGTTTTTT.

This clone counts as medium-sized. The chain couples TRBV5-4 to TRBJ1-1; D may be TRBD1 (5 bases). Trimming left V 0 bases short and J 0 bases short, with 9 bases between. Per germline, CDR1 SGHNT and CDR2 YYREEE (reference sequence). The CDR3 totals 15 residues. CDR3 sequence (DNA): TGTGCCAGCAGCTTGGTGGCAGGGATGAACACTGAAGCTTTCTTT. Translating it yields CASSLVAGMNTEAFF.

In nucleotides, the CDR3 is TGCGCCAGCAGCCACTCGACAGGGGGCACCTACGAGCAGTACTTC. This translates into CASSHSTGGTYEQYF. The V gene is TRBV5-1, the J gene TRBJ2-7; 10 bases fit TRBD1. CDR3 length: 15 residues. J was trimmed by 2 bases and V by 4 bases; bases with no gene match: 6. CDR1 SGHRS and CDR2 YFSETQ come from the germline V gene.

J is TRBJ1-1 and V is TRBV5-6, with TRBD1 matching 8 bases. Germline trimming cut 4 bases from V and 3 bases from J; bases unmatched to any gene: 8. The length of the CDR3 is 15 residues. The germline V gene has CDR1 SGHDT and CDR2 YYEEEE. DNA of the CDR3: TGTGCCAGCAGCCCGACGGACAGGGACCACACTGAAGCTTTCTTT. This codes for CASSPTDRDHTEAFF.

The rearrangement uses TRBV11-2 and TRBJ1-1; D remains ambiguous. The germline V gene has CDR1 SGHAT and CDR2 FQNNGV. V lost 2 bases, J lost 5 bases, and 9 bases lay in between. This CDR3 has 13 amino acids. CDR3 sequence: CASSLTGGTEAFF. Written as DNA, the CDR3 is TGTGCCAGCAGCTTAACCGGTGGTACTGAAGCTTTCTTT.

The chain employs TRBV2 and TRBJ2-7, with TRBD2 matching over 9 bases. Germline assignment: CDR1 SNHLY and CDR2 FYNNEI. The ends lost 3 bases at V and 0 bases at J; junction bases unmatched: 3. The CDR3 length is 15 residues. The CDR3, as DNA: TGTGCCAGCAGTGAGGCTAGCGGGGACTCCTACGAGCAGTACTTC. Its translation: CASSEASGDSYEQYF.

This clone appeared a few times. J is TRBJ1-5 and V is TRBV7-2; 8 bases map to TRBD1. This CDR3 is 16 amino acids long. Germline CDR1 is SGHTA and CDR2 is FQGNSA. The trim removed 1 base at V and 5 bases at J, leaving 7 bases unmatched. The CDR3, as DNA: TGTGCCAGCAGCTTAGAAGTGACAGGGGCTTATCAGCCCCAGCATTTT. Amino acid sequence: CASSLEVTGAYQPQHF.

This chain uses TRBV5-6 with TRBJ2-4, with 7 bases lining up with TRBD1. The CDR3 totals 15 residues. Germline V gives CDR1 SGHDT, CDR2 YYEEEE. V gave up 4 bases and J gave up 0 bases; unmatched junction bases: 4. The DNA of the CDR3 is TGTGCCAGCAGCCACAGGGGCTTAGCCAAAAACATTCAGTACTTC. Residues: CASSHRGLAKNIQYF. Complete variable domain (other parts from reference TRBV5-6 and TRBJ2-4): DAGVTQSPTHLIKTRGQQVTLRCSPKSGHDTVSWYQQALGQGPQFIFQYYEEEERQRGNFPDRFSGHQFPNYSSELNVNALLLGDSALYLCASSHRGLAKNIQYFGAGTRLSVL.

The CDR3 nucleotides are TGTGCCAGTAGTCTCGAGACTAGCGGGAGACTAGGTGAGCAGTTCTTC. Translating gives CASSLETSGRLGEQFF. The chain is built from TRBV19 and TRBJ2-1, with TRBD2 matching 12 bases. This CDR3 comprises 16 residues. Germline V gene sequence: CDR1 LNHDA, CDR2 SQIVND (reference sequence). The V gene end was trimmed by 5 bases and the J gene end by 9 bases; junction bases not matched to a gene: 11.

This clone was detected only once. The CDR3 sequence is CASSFNRDRVWEQYF. The CDR3 nucleotides are TGTGCCAGCAGTTTCAACCGGGACAGGGTTTGGGAGCAGTACTTC. V is TRBV27 and J is TRBJ2-7; 9 bases are a match to TRBD1. In germline, CDR1 is MNHEY, CDR2 SMNVEV (reference sequence). Unmatched junction bases numbered 10, after V lost 3 bases and J lost 7 bases. The CDR3 consists of 15 residues.

The chain is built from TRBV27 and TRBJ1-2, with TRBD1 identical over 7 bases. The CDR3 has 15 residues. The germline CDR1 and CDR2 sequences are MNHEY and SMNVEV (reference sequence). V was clipped by 2 bases and J by 4 bases; unmatched bases: 7. The CDR3 nucleotides read TGTGCCAGCAGTTTAAAGAGGGGGCGCCTCTATGGCTACACCTTC. This translates into CASSLKRGRLYGYTF.

The rearrangement links TRBV4-3 to TRBJ2-1; D not certain. This CDR3 contains 16 residues. CDR1 is LGHNA and CDR2 is YSLEER in the germline V gene. V was trimmed by 0 bases and J by 0 bases, leaving 9 bases between them. The CDR3: CASSQDGQSSYNEQFF. Here the CDR3 DNA reads TGCGCCAGCAGCCAAGATGGGCAGAGCTCCTACAATGAGCAGTTCTTC.

The V and J genes are TRBV11-3 and TRBJ2-7; 9 bases are a match to TRBD1. V was clipped by 5 bases and J by 4 bases; unmatched bases: 3. The CDR3 is 13 residues long. Germline CDR1 reads SGHNT; CDR2 reads YENEEA. The CDR3 is CASSETGGYEQYF. In DNA, the CDR3 is TGTGCCAGCAGCGAGACAGGGGGGTACGAGCAGTACTTC.

The chain is built from TRBV6-5 and TRBJ2-7; 7 bases align to TRBD1. The germline V gene has CDR1 MNHEY and CDR2 SVGAGI. The CDR3 consists of 16 residues. The J segment lost 3 bases and the V segment lost 0 bases, leaving 8 bases of the junction unmatched. CDR3: CASSYSIGTEVYEQYF. DNA for the CDR3: TGTGCCAGCAGTTACTCGATCGGGACAGAAGTCTACGAGCAGTACTTC.

The rearrangement joins TRBV15 to TRBJ2-5, with D hard to call. The germline gives CDR1 LNHNV, CDR2 YYDKDF (reference sequence). CDR3 length: 14 amino acids. Trimming removed 5 bases at V and 4 bases at J, with 14 bases between. The CDR3: CATSPHRKGETQYF. The DNA for the CDR3 is TGTGCCACCAGCCCCCACAGAAAAGGAGAGACCCAGTACTTC. Filled out from reference TRBV15 and TRBJ2-5, the complete variable domain reads DAMVIQNPRYQVTQFGKPVTLSCSQTLNHNVMYWYQQKSSQAPKLLFHYYDKDFNNEADTPDNFQSRRPNTSFCFLDIRSPGLGDTAMYLCATSPHRKGETQYFGPGTRLLVL.

The chain carries TRBV27 and TRBJ1-3; 8 nucleotides line up with TRBD1. After removal of 3 bases from V and 4 bases from J, the junction contained 11 bases not matched to a gene. The length of the CDR3 is 17 residues. Germline CDR1 reads MNHEY; CDR2 reads SMNVEV (reference sequence). The DNA of the CDR3 is TGTGCCAGCAGTTTGGGGGGCCTGACAGGGGCCGGAAACACCATATATTTT. Translating gives CASSLGGLTGAGNTIYF.

Only a few counts were recorded for this clone. The chain recombines TRBV7-3 with TRBJ1-1, with D possibly matching TRBD1 (5 bases). Trimming cost V 5 bases and J 5 bases, with 18 bases left between them. The CDR3 has 15 residues. CDR1 is SGHTA and CDR2 is FQGTGA in the germline V gene. The CDR3 protein is CASSPQGLPVTEAFF. The CDR3 nucleotides read TGTGCCAGCAGCCCCCAGGGCCTTCCTGTGACTGAAGCTTTCTTT.

The chain combines TRBV7-6 with TRBJ1-5; 9 positions agree with TRBD1. Trimming cost V 5 bases and J 6 bases; bases outside gene matches: 8. This CDR3 has 15 residues. CDR1 and CDR2 (germline): SGHVS, FNYEAQ. CDR3 sequence reads: CASSEGQGMGQPQHF. Here the CDR3 DNA reads TGTGCCAGCAGCGAGGGACAGGGCATGGGTCAGCCCCAGCATTTT. Together with reference TRBV7-6 and TRBJ1-5, the CDR3 gives the full variable domain: GAGVSQSPRYKVTKRGQDVALRCDPISGHVSLYWYRQALGQGPEFLTYFNYEAQQDKSGLPNDRFSAERPEGSISTLTIQRTEQRDSAMYRCASSEGQGMGQPQHFGDGTRLSIL.

This clone was observed a handful of times. The V and J genes are TRBV4-3 and TRBJ1-5; 8 bases agree with TRBD1. Germline lookup yields CDR1 LGHNA and CDR2 YSLEER. The CDR3 length is 15 residues. After removal of 4 bases from V and 1 base from J, the junction contained 3 bases not matched to a gene. Written as DNA, the CDR3 is TGCGCCAGCAGCCTAAGACAGGGGAGCAATCAGCCCCAGCATTTT. Residues: CASSLRQGSNQPQHF.

CDR3 DNA: TGTGCCAGCAGCTTGATTACAGGGGGTCGCTACGAGCAGTACTTC. It translates to CASSLITGGRYEQYF. The chain is built from TRBV5-4 and TRBJ2-7, with 8 bases aligning to TRBD1. The germline V gene encodes CDR1 SGHNT and CDR2 YYREEE (reference sequence). The CDR3 covers 15 residues. The V gene end was trimmed by 1 base and the J gene end by 3 bases; junction bases not matched to a gene: 6.

J is TRBJ2-4 and V is TRBV4-1; 14 nucleotides match TRBD2. With 3 bases clipped from V and 16 bases from J, the junction kept 5 bases outside the gene matches. This CDR3 contains 13 residues. Germline-derived CDR1 and CDR2 are MGHRA and YSYEKL. The CDR3 spells CASSQGTSGSVYF. The CDR3 DNA follows: TGCGCCAGCAGCCAGGGGACTAGCGGGAGTGTATACTTC.